A selection of T cell receptor beta chains follows, all from one sample in a study of blood T cells in healthy people across ages. TCRdb re-analysed the 5' RACE reads in MiXCR, keeping a single row per CDR3 protein. The sample has 1.5 million to 2 million distinct CDR3 sequences, approximately 40% seen once. Sample: blood. The source of these receptors is a human donor in good health. CDR3s include the opening cysteine and the closing phenylalanine or tryptophan. The D gene is left open where the match is weak. Clone size, where shown, is once, few, many, or a class for clones that have expanded.

D gene	J gene	V gene	clone size	CDR3 protein	CDR3 DNA
TRBD1	TRBJ1-4	TRBV5-1	few	CASSDRQGTQGEKLFF	TGCGCCAGCAGCGACCGACAGGGTACCCAGGGTGAAAAACTGTTTTTT
-	TRBJ1-6	TRBV5-6	-	CASSSLTETNSPLHF	TGTGCCAGCAGCTCGTTGACAGAAACTAATTCACCCCTCCACTTT
-	TRBJ1-2	TRBV15	-	CATGRGPPLYGYTF	TGTGCCACCGGCAGAGGCCCCCCTCTCTATGGCTACACCTTC
TRBD1	TRBJ1-4	TRBV20-1	-	CSARTGTGNEKLFF	TGCAGTGCCCGAACGGGGACAGGGAATGAAAAACTGTTTTTT
-	TRBJ2-1	TRBV12-3/TRBV12-4	few	CASGGHNEQFF	TGTGCCAGCGGGGGCCACAATGAGCAGTTCTTC
TRBD2	TRBJ2-2	TRBV20-1	-	CSARTSGGFANTGELFF	TGCAGTGCTAGAACTAGCGGGGGGTTCGCGAACACCGGGGAGCTGTTTTTT
-	TRBJ2-3	TRBV6-2/TRBV6-3	-	CASSMSPFDTDTQYF	TGTGCCAGCAGTATGTCCCCGTTTGATACAGATACGCAGTATTTT
-	TRBJ2-3	TRBV3-1	-	CASSPWDSERDTQYF	TGTGCCAGCAGCCCCTGGGATAGCGAAAGAGATACGCAGTATTTT
-	TRBJ1-5	TRBV20-1	-	CSANRVLRNQPQHF	TGCAGTGCTAATCGGGTCCTTCGCAATCAGCCCCAGCATTTT
-	TRBJ1-1	TRBV5-1	-	CASATEGGTEAFF	TGCGCCAGCGCCACTGAGGGGGGAACTGAAGCTTTCTTT
-	TRBJ2-2	TRBV4-1	-	CASSQDPRGGELFF	TGCGCCAGCAGCCAAGACCCGCGGGGCGGGGAGCTGTTTTTT
-	TRBJ1-1	TRBV20-1	-	CSAREGQGGGTEAFF	TGCAGTGCTAGAGAGGGGCAGGGCGGGGGCACTGAAGCTTTCTTT
-	TRBJ2-1	TRBV7-7	few	CASSARSEGEQFF	TGTGCTAGCAGCGCCCGTAGTGAGGGGGAGCAGTTCTTC
TRBD2	TRBJ2-3	TRBV6-1	-	CASSPGLAGGRNTDTQYF	TGTGCCAGCAGCCCGGGACTAGCGGGGGGACGAAACACAGATACGCAGTATTTT
-	TRBJ1-3	TRBV28	few	CASKETGDSGNTIYF	TGTGCCAGCAAGGAAACGGGGGACTCTGGAAACACCATATATTTT
TRBD1	TRBJ2-6	TRBV2	-	CAQRSGTGTESSGANVLTF	TGTGCCCAACGGTCTGGAACCGGGACAGAGAGCTCTGGGGCCAACGTCCTGACTTTC
-	TRBJ2-7	TRBV4-3	many	CASSQDRESYEQYF	TGCGCCAGCAGCCAAGATAGGGAGTCCTACGAGCAGTACTTC
TRBD2	TRBJ2-4	TRBV29-1	-	CSGGEGGGNIQYF	TGCAGCGGTGGAGAGGGCGGGGGGAACATTCAGTACTTC
-	TRBJ2-7	TRBV7-8	-	CASRERLEDGEQYF	TGTGCCAGCAGAGAGCGATTGGAGGACGGGGAGCAGTACTTC
TRBD1	TRBJ2-3	TRBV6-6	-	CASSYPGTGGTDTQYF	TGTGCCAGCAGTTACCCCGGGACAGGGGGCACAGATACGCAGTATTTT
TRBD1	TRBJ1-4	TRBV20-1	-	CSARELGQGDEKLFF	TGCAGTGCTAGAGAATTGGGACAGGGAGATGAAAAACTGTTTTTT
-	TRBJ2-7	TRBV9	-	CASSVGSSVYSYEQYF	TGTGCCAGCAGCGTAGGGTCTAGCGTATACTCCTACGAGCAGTACTTC
TRBD1	TRBJ2-1	TRBV28	-	CASSTTGIHEQFF	TGTGCCAGCAGTACGACAGGGATACATGAGCAGTTCTTC
-	TRBJ2-5	TRBV4-3	few	CASSHLPGETQYF	TGCGCCAGCAGCCACCTCCCGGGGGAGACCCAGTACTTC
TRBD2	TRBJ2-3	TRBV20-1	few	CSARNLAGSTDTQYF	TGCAGTGCTAGAAACCTAGCGGGGAGCACAGATACGCAGTATTTT
-	TRBJ2-3	TRBV7-9	few	CASSLSTPGDTQYF	TGTGCCAGCAGCTTAAGTACCCCCGGAGATACGCAGTATTTT